The 10 T cell receptor beta chains below were found in one sample sequenced in a study of PD-1 blockade in classical Hodgkin lymphoma. Every patient relapsed after autologous stem cell transplantation, and brentuximab vedotin exposure varied. The assay was immunoSEQ multiplex PCR, and TCRdb's table has in-frame clones only and misses some. The sample yields roughly 12,000 clones, roughly 75% seen once. This material consisted of peripheral blood mononuclear cells (PBMCs), taken at baseline. These receptor sequences come from a human donor with classical Hodgkin lymphoma.

This chain links TRBV7-2 with TRBJ1-1, with a tentative D call TRBD1 (5 bases). The ends were cut back, 1 base at V and 0 bases at J, with 9 bases in the middle. Germline CDR1 and CDR2: SGHTA and FQGNSA. This CDR3 has 15 residues. The CDR3 is CASSLEGTLNTEAFF. The DNA of the CDR3 is TGTGCCAGCAGCTTAGAGGGGACTTTGAACACTGAAGCTTTCTTT.

J is TRBJ1-5 and V is TRBV28, with 7 bases fitting TRBD1. The V and J ends lost 6 bases and 0 bases, in that order; junction bases with no gene match: 5. The CDR3 spans 15 residues. The germline CDR1 and CDR2 sequences are MDHEN and SYDVKM. In DNA, the CDR3 is TGTGCCAGCAGGCCGGGACAGACTAGCAATCAGCCCCAGCATTTT. This encodes CASRPGQTSNQPQHF.

The chain uses TRBV9 and TRBJ2-3, with TRBD2 matching over 8 bases. The CDR3 has 17 residues. V lost 0 bases and J lost 1; bases outside the gene matches: 7. The germline CDR1 and CDR2 sequences are SGDLS and YYNGEE. DNA for the CDR3: TGTGCCAGCAGCGTAGGGCCGACTAGCGTACGCACAGATACGCAGTATTTT. Encoded protein: CASSVGPTSVRTDTQYF.

The gene calls are TRBV2 and TRBJ1-4; 7 bases are a match to TRBD1. The CDR3 consists of 14 residues. Germline V gene data show CDR1 as SNHLY and CDR2 as FYNNEI. V was clipped by 6 bases and J by 8 bases; unmatched bases: 9. The CDR3 reads CASSSGTVFEKLFF. DNA for the CDR3: TGTGCCAGCAGCTCCGGGACAGTGTTCGAAAAACTGTTTTTT.

This chain joins TRBV29-1 and TRBJ2-1; possibly TRBD1 or TRBD2 for D (6 bases each). Trimming shortened V by 4 bases and J by 4 bases, and 14 bases separated the two germline ends. The CDR3 totals 14 residues. Per germline, CDR1 SQVTM and CDR2 ANQGSEA. CDR3 residues: CSVVLRGPYNEQFF. As DNA, the CDR3 is TGCAGCGTTGTACTACGGGGGCCTTACAATGAGCAGTTCTTC.

There are a few counts of this clone. This chain connects TRBV19 to TRBJ2-7, with D uncertain. The CDR3 sequence is 13 residues long. From germline, CDR1 is LNHDA and CDR2 SQIVND (reference sequence). V lost 7 bases and J 2 bases, leaving 12 bases between the germline ends. The chain's CDR3 is CASTPGGAYEQYF. The CDR3 nucleotides are TGTGCCAGTACCCCCGGTGGGGCCTACGAGCAGTACTTC.

The chain has TRBV4-3 and TRBJ2-3, with 9 bases identical to TRBD1. CDR3 length equals 15 residues. Germline V CDR1 and CDR2: LGHNA, YSLEER. V gave up 9 bases and J gave up 4 bases; unmatched junction bases: 11. The CDR3 protein is CASGSPGQGSDTQYF. CDR3 DNA: TGCGCCAGTGGTAGTCCGGGACAGGGATCAGATACGCAGTATTTT.

This sequence joins TRBV6-5 and TRBJ2-3, with D possibly matching TRBD2 (5 bases). CDR3 size: 13 residues. V was cut by 8 bases and J by 4 bases, with 13 bases left in between. The V gene's germline CDR1 is MNHEY and CDR2 SVGAGI. The CDR3 spells CASQLDGADTQYF. The CDR3 region has the DNA TGTGCCAGCCAACTAGATGGGGCAGATACGCAGTATTTT.

The V call is TRBV7-2, the J call TRBJ2-1; 8 positions agree with TRBD1. The CDR3 runs 15 residues. Germline V gene lookup returns CDR1 SGHTA and CDR2 FQGNSA. V was pared by 6 bases and J by 3 bases, with 7 bases of the junction left unmatched. Here the CDR3 reads CASRRTGKDYNEQFF. The CDR3 bases are TGTGCCAGCAGACGGACAGGGAAGGACTACAATGAGCAGTTCTTC.

This clone has more than one count but fewer than ten. V gene TRBV28 combines with J gene TRBJ2-2; D unresolved. V was clipped by 6 bases and J by 2 bases, with 13 bases between them. Germline CDR1 is MDHEN and CDR2 is SYDVKM. CDR3 length equals 15 residues. CDR3 protein: CASRRVFANTGELFF. CDR3 nucleotide sequence: TGTGCCAGCAGACGGGTCTTTGCAAACACCGGGGAGCTGTTTTTT.